Described below is a single T cell receptor beta chain sequence and its context. The data derive from a study of blood T cell repertoires in COVID-19. How the authors handled the data: By means of reference gene primer amplification, nucleated cell counts were estimated. Assay: immunoSEQ multiplex PCR; the TCRdb copy retains only in-frame clones and omits some. V and J calls and clone size follow that table, whereas D and trimming were derived from the DNA. The sample has approximately 180,000 clones, more than 80% seen once. Sample: peripheral blood. This clonotype was sampled from a woman aged 80 or over with COVID-19, enrolled during active disease.

In DNA form, the CDR3 reads TGCGCCAGCAGCTTGTCGGCAGGCCTTGGGGCCAACGTCCTGACTTTC. Translated, it gives CASSLSAGLGANVLTF. The J gene is TRBJ2-6, the V gene TRBV5-1, with no clear D. This CDR3 region has 16 residues. Trimming shortened V by 1 base and J by 3 bases, and 11 bases separated the two germline ends. Germline V lookup: CDR1 SGHRS, CDR2 YFSETQ.